One and the same sample provided the 27 T cell receptor beta chains below, sequenced in a study of T cell responses to AZD1222 COVID-19 vaccine. The method was immunoSEQ multiplex PCR; TCRdb's version includes in-frame clones alone and lacks a portion of them. The sample contains around 100,000 clones, less than 90% of which appear only once. This specimen consisted of peripheral blood, obtained on day 0 of AZD1222 vaccination. These receptors came from an adult in good health.

This clone was counted a single time. The chain couples TRBV29-1 to TRBJ1-1; 8 nucleotides agree with TRBD1. This CDR3 is 16 amino acids long. V gave up 3 bases and J gave up 0 bases; unmatched junction bases: 9. CDR1 and CDR2 from the germline V gene are SQVTM and ANQGSEA. CDR3 loop: CSVDGTGGYMNTEAFF. The DNA of the CDR3 is TGCAGCGTTGACGGCACAGGGGGATACATGAACACTGAAGCTTTCTTT.

The genes are TRBV10-3 and TRBJ2-1; 8 nucleotides align to TRBD2. Germline lookup yields CDR1 ENHRY and CDR2 SYGVKD. The J segment lost 8 bases and the V segment lost 4 bases, leaving 4 bases of the junction unmatched. The CDR3 is 13 residues long. The CDR3 spells CAISVGRGDEQFF. CDR3 DNA: TGTGCCATCAGTGTGGGGCGGGGGGATGAGCAGTTCTTC.

This rearrangement joins TRBV19 to TRBJ1-5; a possible D gene is TRBD1 (5 bases). V was pared by 9 bases and J by 1 base, with 19 bases between. The CDR3 has 16 residues. Per the germline V gene, CDR1 is LNHDA and CDR2 is SQIVND (reference sequence). The CDR3 reads CASRSSGGGSNQPQHF. The CDR3 nucleotides are TGTGCCAGCAGATCTTCCGGCGGGGGGAGCAATCAGCCCCAGCATTTT.

The sample holds one count of this clone. The chain uses TRBV28 and TRBJ1-2; weak D call: TRBD1 (5 bases). V dropped 10 bases and J dropped 7 bases, with 31 bases sitting between them. The CDR3 covers 17 residues. Germline lookup yields CDR1 MDHEN and CDR2 SYDVKM. The CDR3 spells CATNGSGQLGRGAGYTF. CDR3 coding DNA: TGTGCCACCAATGGAAGTGGGCAGCTAGGACGAGGGGCTGGCTACACCTTC.

This clone came up once. The chain links TRBV11-1 to TRBJ2-7; D is possibly TRBD1 (5 bases). Trimming shortened V by 2 bases and J by 2 bases, and 16 bases separated the two germline ends. The CDR3 is 16 residues long. Germline values: CDR1 SGHAT, CDR2 FQDESV (reference sequence). CDR3: CASSLSLGLKTYEQYF. DNA for the CDR3: TGTGCCAGCAGCTTATCGTTGGGGCTAAAGACCTACGAGCAGTACTTC.

The rearrangement links TRBV30 to TRBJ1-6, with 8 bases matching TRBD1. The trim removed 3 bases at V and 10 bases at J, leaving 14 bases unmatched. The length of the CDR3 is 16 residues. Germline-derived CDR1 and CDR2 are GTSNPN and SVGIG (reference sequence). The CDR3 loop reads CAWRIPGTGGRSPLHF. The CDR3 nucleotides are TGTGCCTGGAGAATCCCCGGGACAGGTGGTCGGTCACCCCTCCACTTT.

Of note for this clone: The identical CDR3 is also encoded by other nucleotide sequences in the sample. The chain combines TRBV3-1 (or the pseudogene TRBV3-2) with TRBJ2-7; D gene uncertain. V lost 3 bases, J lost 2 bases, and 11 bases lay in between. Germline V lookup: CDR1 LGHDT, CDR2 YNNKEL (reference sequence). The CDR3 is 14 residues long. The CDR3, as DNA: TGTGCCAGCAGCCAGGCCCGAAGACCCTACGAGCAGTACTTC. Translation gives CASSQARRPYEQYF.

The V and J genes are TRBV4-1 and TRBJ1-5; D call uncertain. The CDR3 is 14 residues long. Trimming took 0 bases from V and 4 from J, leaving 7 bases between them. Germline V CDR1 and CDR2: MGHRA, YSYEKL. In DNA, the CDR3 is TGCGCCAGCAGCCAAGATTGGGGTAATCAGCCCCAGCATTTT. It encodes CASSQDWGNQPQHF.

The J gene is TRBJ1-4, the V gene TRBV2; D is uncertain. V shed 7 bases and J shed 3 bases, with 12 bases lying between them. CDR1 and CDR2 (germline): SNHLY, FYNNEI. The CDR3 sequence is 14 residues long. The CDR3 DNA reads TGTGCCAGCACGGAGCACATGTCTAATGAAAAACTGTTTTTT. Translation: CASTEHMSNEKLFF.

The chain couples TRBV7-5 to TRBJ2-7; the table assigns TRBD2, which was not confirmed against the DNA. TRBV7-5 is termed a pseudogene. CDR3 length equals 15 residues. The CDR3 loop reads CARAPPVEEHYEQYF. CDR3 nucleotides: TGTGCCAGAGCCCCCCCGGTAGAGGAACACTACGAGCAGTACTTC.

This sequence joins TRBV6-1 and TRBJ2-5; possibly TRBD2 for D (5 bases). V lost 0 bases to trimming and J lost 5 bases, with 13 bases between them. CDR1 is MNHNS and CDR2 is SASEGT in the germline V gene. This CDR3 has 15 residues. As DNA, the CDR3 is TGTGCCAGCAGTGAAGCCTCAACGGGGAGCGAGACCCAGTACTTC. This gives the protein CASSEASTGSETQYF.

V and J are TRBV3-1 (or the pseudogene TRBV3-2) and TRBJ2-3, with TRBD2 matching over 11 bases. Unmatched junction bases numbered 5, after V lost 4 bases and J lost 2 bases. The CDR3 loop spans 16 amino acids. Germline V gene lookup returns CDR1 LGHDT and CDR2 YNNKEL (reference sequence). The CDR3 spells CASSPGTSGYTDTQYF. DNA of the CDR3: TGTGCCAGCAGCCCCGGGACTAGCGGTTACACAGATACGCAGTATTTT.

The CDR3 nucleotides are TGTGCCAGCACCCGGGGGGCGCAGGGAAATTCACCCCTCCACTTT. Its translation: CASTRGAQGNSPLHF. The V and J genes are TRBV3-1 (or the pseudogene TRBV3-2) and TRBJ1-6, with D perhaps matching TRBD1 (6 bases). The CDR3 extends over 15 amino acids. The V and J ends lost 7 bases and 7 bases respectively, with 17 bases between them. CDR1 LGHDT and CDR2 YNNKEL come from the germline V gene (reference sequence).

This chain joins TRBV19 and TRBJ1-5; no clear D gene. CDR3 length: 16 residues. V was trimmed by 1 base and J by 8 bases, leaving 18 bases between them. Per germline, CDR1 LNHDA and CDR2 SQIVND (reference sequence). The CDR3 bases are TGTGCCAGTAGTATAGGGATAAGTCCAGGTCTCGAGCCCCAGCATTTT. This encodes CASSIGISPGLEPQHF.

This clone was counted a single time. V usage is TRBV30 and J usage is TRBJ2-7; tentatively, D is TRBD1 or TRBD2 (5 bases each). CDR3 length equals 12 residues. Trimming removed 5 bases at V and 2 bases at J, with 10 bases between. Germline loops: CDR1 GTSNPN, CDR2 SVGIG (reference sequence). CDR3 in DNA: TGTGCCTGGGGGGACGGTACCTACGAGCAGTACTTC. Protein sequence: CAWGDGTYEQYF. Full variable domain (rest looked up from reference TRBV30 and TRBJ2-7): SQTIHQWPATLVQPVGSPLSLECTVEGTSNPNLYWYRQAAGRGLQLLFYSVGIGQISSEVPQNLSASRPQDRQFILSSKKLLLSDSGFYLCAWGDGTYEQYFGPGTRLTVT.

The chain combines TRBV28 with TRBJ2-1, with unresolved D. V was cut by 2 bases and J by 0 bases, with 14 bases left in between. The germline CDR1 and CDR2 sequences are MDHEN and SYDVKM. This CDR3 spans 17 amino acids. CDR3: CASSLGRIGFSYNEQFF. CDR3 DNA sequence: TGTGCCAGCAGTTTAGGTCGGATAGGTTTCTCCTACAATGAGCAGTTCTTC. The entire variable domain, with the rest obtained from reference TRBV28 and TRBJ2-1, is as follows: DVKVTQSSRYLVKRTGEKVFLECVQDMDHENMFWYRQDPGLGLRLIYFSYDVKMKEKGDIPEGYSVSREKKERFSLILESASTNQTSMYLCASSLGRIGFSYNEQFFGPGTRLTVL.

The rearrangement joins TRBV4-1 to TRBJ1-2; 9 nucleotides match TRBD1. Germline V CDR1 and CDR2: MGHRA, YSYEKL. This CDR3 spans 18 amino acids. V lost 3 bases and J lost 2; bases outside the gene matches: 13. The CDR3 is CASSHQGLGQGKNYGYTF. Here the CDR3 DNA reads TGCGCCAGCAGCCACCAAGGGCTGGGACAGGGTAAGAACTATGGCTACACCTTC.

This chain links TRBV13 with TRBJ2-3; 13 nucleotides match TRBD2. Losses at the gene ends were 5 bases for V and 1 base for J; bases not matched to a gene: 9. Looked up from germline, CDR1 is PRHDT and CDR2 is FYEKMQ (reference sequence). CDR3 length: 18 amino acids. In DNA, the CDR3 is TGTGCCAGCAGCCAAGGGACTAGCGGGAATTATCGCACAGATACGCAGTATTTT. It encodes CASSQGTSGNYRTDTQYF.

This clone was detected once. The chain recombines TRBV27 with TRBJ1-5; 8 positions agree with TRBD1. Trimming at V came to 6 bases and at J to 1 base, leaving 2 bases not matched to a gene. The germline gives CDR1 MNHEY, CDR2 SMNVEV (reference sequence). This CDR3 is built from 14 residues. Written as DNA, the CDR3 is TGTGCCAGCAGCAGGACAGGGAGCAATCAGCCCCAGCATTTT. This codes for CASSRTGSNQPQHF.

V and J are TRBV2 and TRBJ2-7; 14 nucleotides agree with TRBD2. The CDR3 spans 17 residues. Germline V gene lookup returns CDR1 SNHLY and CDR2 FYNNEI. The J segment lost 2 bases and the V segment lost 5 bases, leaving 8 bases of the junction unmatched. CDR3: CASSPRLAGGATYEQYF. The CDR3 DNA reads as TGTGCCAGCAGTCCCAGACTAGCGGGAGGGGCCACCTACGAGCAGTACTTC. Combining the CDR3 with reference TRBV2 and TRBJ2-7 gives the whole variable domain EPEVTQTPSHQVTQMGQEVILRCVPISNHLYFYWYRQILGQKVEFLVSFYNNEISEKSEIFDDQFSVERPDGSNFTLKIRSTKLEDSAMYFCASSPRLAGGATYEQYFGPGTRLTVT.

The chain employs TRBV11-2 and TRBJ1-2; D remains unclear. This CDR3 is built from 11 residues. Trimming stripped 3 bases from V and 4 bases from J, with 3 bases between. Germline values: CDR1 SGHAT, CDR2 FQNNGV. Written as DNA, the CDR3 is TGTGCCAGCAGCTTCGGCTATGGCTACACCTTC. Its protein product is CASSFGYGYTF.

The CDR3 region has the DNA TGTGCCAGCAGTTTATTCCTTGGGGGACAGGGGAATGAAAAACTGTTTTTT. It encodes CASSLFLGGQGNEKLFF. The V call is TRBV28, the J call TRBJ1-4; 10 bases match TRBD1. V was pared by 1 base and J by 5 bases, with 7 bases of the junction left unmatched. Germline loops: CDR1 MDHEN, CDR2 SYDVKM. This CDR3 is 17 amino acids long.

The chain uses TRBV4-1 and TRBJ1-2; possible D gene TRBD1, 5 bases. CDR1 is MGHRA, CDR2 YSYEKL, per germline. This CDR3 region has 17 residues. V gave up 4 bases and J gave up 4 bases, with 22 bases separating them. CDR3 nucleotide sequence: TGCGCCAGCAGCCTTGGCCACAAGTCGGGACGGTCCTATGGCTACACCTTC. The encoded protein is CASSLGHKSGRSYGYTF.

The V and J genes are TRBV7-2 and TRBJ1-4; 10 nucleotides line up with TRBD1. The CDR3 is 15 residues long. The germline gives CDR1 SGHTA, CDR2 FQGNSA. After removal of 3 bases from V and 7 bases from J, the junction contained 5 bases not matched to a gene. The CDR3 coding sequence is TGTGCCAGCAGCTTTTCGGGACAGGGGACTGAAAAACTGTTTTTT. Protein product: CASSFSGQGTEKLFF.

This sequence joins TRBV5-5 and TRBJ2-1; D not resolved. This CDR3 has 16 residues. Trimming took 0 bases from V and 0 from J, leaving 10 bases between them. The germline V gene encodes CDR1 SGHKS and CDR2 YYEKEE (reference sequence). The CDR3 region is CASSLEGGSSYNEQFF. Written as DNA, the CDR3 is TGTGCCAGCAGCTTGGAGGGCGGTAGCTCCTACAATGAGCAGTTCTTC.

This chain uses TRBV28 with TRBJ2-7, with a tentative D call TRBD1 (6 bases). CDR1 and CDR2 (germline): MDHEN, SYDVKM. The CDR3 contains 15 residues. V lost 6 bases and J lost 4, with 19 bases in between. CDR3 DNA: TGTGCCAGCAGCCGAATTACAGGGTTAGGTTACGAGCAGTACTTC. Protein: CASSRITGLGYEQYF.

The chain joins TRBV28 to TRBJ2-3; D remains ambiguous. Looked up from germline, CDR1 is MDHEN and CDR2 is SYDVKM. The CDR3 sequence is 12 residues long. The V end was cut by 7 bases, the J end by 1 base, with 6 bases between. The DNA of the CDR3 is TGTGCCAGCATGCGGCGCACAGATACGCAGTATTTT. Protein sequence: CASMRRTDTQYF. Filled out from reference TRBV28 and TRBJ2-3, the complete variable domain reads DVKVTQSSRYLVKRTGEKVFLECVQDMDHENMFWYRQDPGLGLRLIYFSYDVKMKEKGDIPEGYSVSREKKERFSLILESASTNQTSMYLCASMRRTDTQYFGPGTRLTVL.